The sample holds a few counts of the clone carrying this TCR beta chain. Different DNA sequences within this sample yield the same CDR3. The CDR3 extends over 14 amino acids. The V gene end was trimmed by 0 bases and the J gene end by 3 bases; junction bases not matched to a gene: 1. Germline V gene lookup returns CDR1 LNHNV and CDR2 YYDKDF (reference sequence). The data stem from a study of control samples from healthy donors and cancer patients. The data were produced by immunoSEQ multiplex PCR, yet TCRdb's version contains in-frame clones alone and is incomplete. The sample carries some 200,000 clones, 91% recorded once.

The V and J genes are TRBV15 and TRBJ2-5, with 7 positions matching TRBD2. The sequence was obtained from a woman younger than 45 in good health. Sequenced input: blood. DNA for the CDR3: TGTGCCACCAGCAGAGATCGGGGGGAAGAGACCCAGTACTTC. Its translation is CATSRDRGEETQYF. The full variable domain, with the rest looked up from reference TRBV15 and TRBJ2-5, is DAMVIQNPRYQVTQFGKPVTLSCSQTLNHNVMYWYQQKSSQAPKLLFHYYDKDFNNEADTPDNFQSRRPNTSFCFLDIRSPGLGDTAMYLCATSRDRGEETQYFGPGTRLLVL.